This T cell receptor (beta chain) was observed in a study of blood T cell repertoires in COVID-19. Study-level background: The cDNA or gDNA used as material had been derived from T cells, B-cell-depleted T cells, or PBMCs.

Authors' processing steps: Scientists estimated how many nucleated cells there were by amplifying reference gene primers. The table came from immunoSEQ multiplex PCR; TCRdb's copy has only in-frame clones and leaves some out. V and J calls and clone size are given by that table; D and trimming were obtained from the DNA. The repertoire includes roughly 180,000 clones, around 76% of them detected once, and roughly 8.7% sits in the top ten. CDR1 MNHEY and CDR2 SVGAGI come from the germline V gene. This CDR3 is built from 15 residues. V was cut by 5 bases and J by 2 bases, with 14 bases left in between.

The TCR sequence derives from a woman between 50 and 59 years old with active or convalescent COVID-19. V gene TRBV6-5 combines with J gene TRBJ2-3; perhaps TRBD1 as D (6 bases). Sequenced material: peripheral blood. The CDR3 here is CASSPQTGYTDTQYF. For the CDR3, the DNA is TGTGCCAGCAGTCCCCAGACAGGATACACAGATACGCAGTATTTT.